The 22 T cell receptor beta chains in this list originate from one sample, sequenced in a study of preoperative IRX-2 immunotherapy in early breast cancer. Treatment denoted: preoperative locoregional IRX-2 cytokine immunotherapy. The data were produced by immunoSEQ multiplex PCR, yet TCRdb's version contains in-frame clones alone and is incomplete. The sample shows around 34,000 clones, roughly four fifths of them seen only once. This specimen consisted of lymph node tissue, obtained from a patient treated with IRX-2 immunotherapy. The source of these receptors is a human donor with breast cancer.

This chain connects TRBV9 to TRBJ1-6; 8 positions match TRBD1. The germline V gene has CDR1 SGDLS and CDR2 YYNGEE. The CDR3 has 15 amino acids. J lost 10 bases, V lost 3 bases, and 9 bases had no gene match. CDR3 amino acids: CASSEMTGDVSPLHF. DNA for the CDR3: TGTGCCAGCAGCGAGATGACAGGGGATGTCTCACCCCTCCACTTT.

This clone was observed once. The rearrangement uses TRBV9 and TRBJ2-1; D remains unclear. V gave up 5 bases and J gave up 8 bases, with 14 bases separating them. The CDR3 contains 13 residues. The V gene's germline CDR1 is SGDLS and CDR2 YYNGEE. CDR3 coding DNA: TGTGCCAGCAGTAAAACCTTATGGGATGAGCAGTTCTTC. Its protein is CASSKTLWDEQFF.

This chain connects TRBV19 to TRBJ1-3; D unresolved. Trimming removed 6 bases at V and 4 bases at J, with 13 bases between. In germline, CDR1 is LNHDA, CDR2 SQIVND (reference sequence). The CDR3 is made up of 14 amino acids. Here the CDR3 reads CASRVPEAGNTIYF. For the CDR3, the DNA is TGTGCCAGTAGGGTGCCCGAGGCGGGAAACACCATATATTTT.

The rearrangement links TRBV14 to TRBJ2-7, with TRBD2 identical over 7 bases. Germline V gene data show CDR1 as SGHDN and CDR2 as FVKESK. The CDR3 runs to 15 residues. V dropped 4 bases and J dropped 3; count of bases not matched to a gene: 9. DNA of the CDR3: TGTGCCAGCAGCCTTCTGGGCGGGAGTGTCTACGAGCAGTACTTC. Its translation: CASSLLGGSVYEQYF.

The rearrangement joins TRBV30 to TRBJ2-7, with D possibly TRBD1 on 5 matching bases. V gave up 2 bases and J gave up 3 bases, with 8 bases separating them. There are 12 residues in the CDR3. The germline CDR1 and CDR2 sequences are GTSNPN and SVGIG (reference sequence). The CDR3 is CAWSSQGYEQYF. Here the CDR3 DNA reads TGTGCCTGGAGTAGCCAGGGCTACGAGCAGTACTTC.

This clone appeared once. The V gene is TRBV11-3, the J gene TRBJ2-1; 7 nucleotides match TRBD2. CDR3 size: 14 residues. Trimming at V came to 1 base and at J to 8 bases, leaving 5 bases not matched to a gene. CDR1 and CDR2 from the germline V gene are SGHNT and YENEEA. CDR3 residues: CASSLVGRGDEQFF. CDR3 bases: TGTGCCAGCAGCTTAGTTGGGAGGGGAGATGAGCAGTTCTTC.

This rearrangement joins TRBV19 to TRBJ2-2; D is ambiguous. This CDR3 spans 16 amino acids. Germline V gene sequence: CDR1 LNHDA, CDR2 SQIVND (reference sequence). V lost 6 bases to trimming and J lost 5 bases, with 19 bases between them. The CDR3 nucleotides are TGTGCCAGTAGGCTTCTAGGAGTCCCATCGACCGGGGAGCTGTTTTTT. Encoded protein: CASRLLGVPSTGELFF.

The table lists this clone with a few counts. The genes are TRBV28 and TRBJ1-5, with D maybe TRBD1 (6 bases). This CDR3 spans 14 amino acids. With 7 bases removed from V and 2 bases from J, the gap between germline ends came to 12 bases. Looked up from germline, CDR1 is MDHEN and CDR2 is SYDVKM. CDR3 in amino acids: CASTQGGGNQPQHF. The CDR3 bases are TGTGCCAGCACCCAAGGGGGGGGCAATCAGCCCCAGCATTTT.

The CDR3 here is CSVGPSTGEQFF. CDR3 DNA sequence: TGCAGCGTTGGACCCTCCACGGGCGAGCAGTTCTTC. This chain connects TRBV29-1 to TRBJ2-1; no definite D call. Germline-derived CDR1 and CDR2 are SQVTM and ANQGSEA. This CDR3 contains 12 residues. Trimming removed 4 bases at V and 10 bases at J, with 14 bases between.

A word on this clone: At one end the junction does not follow the germline gene, possibly because of a read error. The chain joins TRBV6-8 to TRBJ1-1, with D tentatively TRBD1 (6 bases). The CDR3 is 13 residues long. In germline, CDR1 is MNHGY, CDR2 SAAAGT. CDR3 bases: TGTGCCATCAGTGTAGGGGGGAACACTGAAGCTTTCTTT. Its translation: CAISVGGNTEAFF.

V gene TRBV28 combines with J gene TRBJ2-7, with TRBD1 identical over 9 bases. CDR1 and CDR2 from the germline V gene are MDHEN and SYDVKM. V gave up 5 bases and J gave up 2 bases; unmatched junction bases: 13. The CDR3 contains 17 residues. CDR3: CASSLGQQGALTYEQYF. DNA of the CDR3: TGTGCCAGCAGTCTAGGGCAACAGGGGGCGTTAACCTACGAGCAGTACTTC.

The J gene is TRBJ2-1, the V gene TRBV11-3; D is perhaps TRBD2 (5 bases). Deletions cut 2 bases from V and 8 bases from J, with 22 bases between. CDR3 length: 17 residues. Germline V gives CDR1 SGHNT, CDR2 YENEEA. The DNA of the CDR3 is TGTGCCAGCAGCTTACCGTCCTCCTCAAGAGGGCCCGATGAGCAGTTCTTC. Its translation: CASSLPSSSRGPDEQFF.

This chain connects TRBV29-1 to TRBJ2-5; 9 bases are shared with TRBD2. CDR1 and CDR2 (germline): SQVTM, ANQGSEA. V gave up 3 bases and J gave up 8 bases; unmatched junction bases: 4. The CDR3 spans 12 residues. The CDR3 DNA is TGCAGCGTTGAGGCGGGAGGGTACACCCAGTACTTC. Protein sequence: CSVEAGGYTQYF.

A single count supports this clone. The chain employs TRBV23-1 and TRBJ2-1; the D call may be TRBD1 or TRBD2 (5 bases each). TRBV23-1 is placed among ORFs of uncertain function. The CDR3 has 19 residues. V was cut by 5 bases and J by 4 bases, with 27 bases left in between. The CDR3 DNA is TGCGCCAGCAGTGGCAGGGTGGGGAACGGTCGGGGAATTTACAATGAGCAGTTCTTC. Encoded protein: CASSGRVGNGRGIYNEQFF.

The chain joins TRBV18 to TRBJ1-2; unclear D gene. Trimming removed 6 bases from V and 8 bases from J, with 16 bases in between. The germline V gene has CDR1 KGHSH and CDR2 LQKENI. The CDR3 sequence is 13 residues long. The CDR3 here is CASSPGRNLGYTF. In nucleotides, the CDR3 is TGTGCCAGCTCCCCCGGTAGAAACCTGGGCTACACCTTC.

Only a few counts were recorded for this clone. V usage is TRBV19 and J usage is TRBJ2-2; D unclear. The germline CDR1 and CDR2 sequences are LNHDA and SQIVND (reference sequence). V was clipped by 4 bases and J by 6 bases, with 6 bases between them. The CDR3 runs 12 residues. DNA of the CDR3: TGTGCCAGTAGTACAGGAGCCGGGGAGCTGTTTTTT. It specifies CASSTGAGELFF.

The chain links TRBV29-1 to TRBJ2-3, with TRBD1 identical over 7 bases. The CDR3 totals 13 residues. The junction had 6 bases not matched to a gene; V was cut back by 8 bases and J by 1 base. Looked up from germline, CDR1 is SQVTM and CDR2 is ANQGSEA. CDR3 nucleotide sequence: TGCAGCATACGGGACAGACGCACAGATACGCAGTATTTT. Protein product: CSIRDRRTDTQYF.

The rearrangement links TRBV19 to TRBJ2-7, with 9 bases that match TRBD2. CDR1 LNHDA and CDR2 SQIVND come from the germline V gene (reference sequence). V lost 2 bases to trimming and J lost 0 bases; unmatched junction nucleotides: 5. The CDR3 contains 16 residues. The CDR3 sequence: CASSIIAGVSSYEQYF. CDR3 bases: TGTGCCAGTAGTATAATAGCGGGAGTGAGCTCCTACGAGCAGTACTTC.

The V call is TRBV30, the J call TRBJ1-5; TRBD1 is a possible D gene (6 bases). The V and J ends lost 5 bases and 10 bases respectively, with 18 bases between them. CDR3 length equals 13 residues. Germline CDR1 reads GTSNPN; CDR2 reads SVGIG (reference sequence). CDR3 region: CAWAGTLEGPQHF. The CDR3 nucleotides read TGTGCCTGGGCAGGGACATTGGAGGGCCCCCAGCATTTT.

This rearrangement joins TRBV6-7 to TRBJ2-1; weak D call: TRBD2 (5 bases). TRBV6-7 is an ORF, with its function uncertain. CDR3 length: 15 amino acids. V was clipped by 5 bases and J by 0 bases, with 11 bases between them. CDR3 in amino acids: CASSEMGSSYNEQFF. CDR3 DNA sequence: TGTGCCAGCAGTGAAATGGGGAGCTCCTACAATGAGCAGTTCTTC.

The rearrangement uses TRBV15 and TRBJ1-1; no definite D call. V shed 1 base and J shed 0 bases, with 9 bases lying between them. Germline V gene sequence: CDR1 LNHNV, CDR2 YYDKDF (reference sequence). CDR3 length equals 15 residues. The CDR3: CATSRGPGMNTEAFF. CDR3 coding DNA: TGTGCCACCAGCAGAGGGCCGGGTATGAACACTGAAGCTTTCTTT.

This clone was recorded once. The chain joins TRBV19 to TRBJ1-1, with 8 bases identical to TRBD1. In germline, CDR1 is LNHDA, CDR2 SQIVND (reference sequence). This CDR3 comprises 13 residues. V trimming: 7 bases; J trimming: 5 bases; junction bases outside the gene matches: 6. CDR3 nucleotide sequence: TGTGCCAGTAAGATCAGGGGGCTAACTGAAGCTTTCTTT. This translates into CASKIRGLTEAFF.